Listed below are T cell receptor beta chains from one sample, sequenced in a study of untreated major depressive disorder. This table comes from immunoSEQ multiplex PCR, and its TCRdb copy is limited to in-frame clones, with some not included. The profile covers about 21,000 clones, with nearly 90% appearing a single time and around 0.5% taken by the ten largest. The source material was CD4+ T cells from PBMCs. The receptor source for this set is a woman in her thirties or forties in good health. CDR3s include the opening cysteine and the closing phenylalanine or tryptophan. A D gene is named only where the DNA matches it firmly. Where a row states a size, it is once, few, many or the class of an expanded clone; other rows omit it.

>-|-|TRBJ1-5|TRBV19
TGTGCCAGTAGTATACAGGGCGGCAATCAGCCCCAGCATTTT
CASSIQGGNQPQHF
>TRBD1|-|TRBJ1-1|TRBV4-2
TGTGCCAGCAGCCCAGCGGACAGGTACACTGAAGCTTTCTTT
CASSPADRYTEAFF
>TRBD2|-|TRBJ2-1|TRBV10-3
TGTGCCATCAGTGGGGGGACTAGCGGGAGGGCCATAATAGACGAGCAGTTCTTC
CAISGGTSGRAIIDEQFF
>-|-|TRBJ1-1|TRBV6-1
TGTGCCAGCAGTGAACCCCGACCCATCACTGAAGCTTTCTTT
CASSEPRPITEAFF
>-|-|TRBJ2-2|TRBV18
TGTGCCAGCTCACCATTTAGTAGCGGCTCAACCGGGGAGCTGTTTTTT
CASSPFSSGSTGELFF
>TRBD2|-|TRBJ2-2|TRBV27
TGTGCCAGCAGTCCCCGTCGGACTAGCGGGGTTGTTAACACCGGGGAGCTGTTTTTT
CASSPRRTSGVVNTGELFF
>-|-|TRBJ1-5|TRBV6-6
TGTGCCAGCAGCGGAGGGGCAGGCGGCAATCAGCCCCAGCATTTT
CASSGGAGGNQPQHF
>-|few|TRBJ2-2|TRBV11-2
TGTGCCAGCAGCTTACAGCGGACCGGGGAGCTGTTTTTT
CASSLQRTGELFF
>-|once|TRBJ1-2|TRBV5-4
TGTGCCAGCAGCTTAACCCTAGGGGACTATGGCTACACCTTC
CASSLTLGDYGYTF
>-|-|TRBJ2-7|TRBV15
TGTGCCACCAGCAGAGAGGGCGAGCAGTACTTC
CATSREGEQYF
>TRBD1|-|TRBJ1-1|TRBV6-1
TGTGCCAGCATGCGGACAGGGGGCACTGAAGCTTTCTTT
CASMRTGGTEAFF
>-|-|TRBJ2-2|TRBV7-2
TGTGCCAGCAGCACTGCCCCGGAGCTGTTTTTT
CASSTAPELFF
>TRBD1|-|TRBJ1-3|TRBV5-1
TGCGCCAGCAGCCTGGACAGGTTGATTACTGGAAACACCATATATTTT
CASSLDRLITGNTIYF
>-|-|TRBJ1-5|TRBV25-1
TGTGCCAGCAGTGAATACGGAGGGTCCCAGCCCCAGCATTTT
CASSEYGGSQPQHF
>-|-|TRBJ1-4|TRBV27
TGTGCCAGCAGTTTCCGGCCTCCAGGCGAAAAACTGTTTTTT
CASSFRPPGEKLFF
>-|-|TRBJ1-1|TRBV2
TGTGCCAGCAGTAGGTCTGGGGAGGCCACTGAAGCTTTCTTT
CASSRSGEATEAFF
>-|-|TRBJ1-1|TRBV28
TGTGCCTCCAAGGGGGTCACTGAAGCTTTCTTT
CASKGVTEAFF
>TRBD1|-|TRBJ1-6|TRBV6-5
TGTGCCAGCAGTGACCTGGACAGGGCGCCCCTCCACTTT
CASSDLDRAPLHF
>-|-|TRBJ2-2|TRBV25-1
TGTGCCAGCAGCACAGGGTCCGGGGAGCTGTTTTTT
CASSTGSGELFF
>TRBD1|-|TRBJ1-1|TRBV7-9
TGTGCCAGCAGCTTAGCGAGGGGGCCCGCTGAAGCTTTCTTT
CASSLARGPAEAFF
>TRBD2|-|TRBJ2-4|TRBV9
TGTGCCAGCAGCGTAGACGGGAGGGACATTCAGTACTTC
CASSVDGRDIQYF
>-|-|TRBJ2-6|TRBV6-5
TGTGCCACCATTAAACTCTCTGGGGCCAACGTCCTGACTTTC
CATIKLSGANVLTF
>-|-|TRBJ1-5|TRBV10-3
TGTGCCATCAAGCCTACACAAGGACAGCCCCAGCATTTT
CAIKPTQGQPQHF
>TRBD1|-|TRBJ1-3|TRBV5-5
TGTGCCAGCATCATCTCCGTCGGGACAGGGGGAAACACCATATATTTT
CASIISVGTGGNTIYF
>-|few|TRBJ1-5|TRBV14
TGTGCCAGCAGCCAGTTTTTGGGTCAGCCCCAGCATTTT
CASSQFLGQPQHF
>TRBD2|-|TRBJ2-7|TRBV4-2
TGTGCCAGCAGCCAGGGGACTAGCGGGAGTAACGACGAGCAGTACTTC
CASSQGTSGSNDEQYF
>-|-|TRBJ2-1|TRBV5-6
TGTGCCAGCAGCTTGGCACCCGAGGGGGGGGCCTACAATGAGCAGTTCTTC
CASSLAPEGGAYNEQFF
>TRBD1|-|TRBJ1-2|TRBV27
TGTGCCAGCAGCCCGACAGGGGTGGACTATGGCTACACCTTC
CASSPTGVDYGYTF
>-|few|TRBJ1-5|TRBV6-1
TGTGCCAGCAGTGTAAATAGCAATCAGCCCCAGCATTTT
CASSVNSNQPQHF